There are many counts of the clone carrying this TCR beta chain. What it binds is not known. From roughly 390 ng of RNA, a library with molecular barcoded alpha/delta and beta/gamma adaptors was made. TCRdb reanalysed the reads using MiXCR and keeps one entry per CDR3 protein. The sample lists about 58,000 distinct CDR3 sequences, approximately 13% seen once, with 16% in the top ten. This specimen belongs to a study of read filtering for tumor transcriptome and immune sequencing. Study context: Among patients, some 17 were male and some 15 female, aged about 40 to 90 (mean roughly 64). DNase treatment preceded whole-transcriptome library preparation.

Study-level results: RNA-seq captured clonotypes less deeply and reliably than IR-seq. Dropping single-read clonotypes raised IR-seq and RNA-seq shared-clonotype correlation.

The CDR3 has 14 residues. Germline CDR1 is SGHRS and CDR2 is YFSETQ. V was trimmed by 0 bases and J by 1 base, leaving 7 bases between them. The clonotype originates from a donor at least 40 years old with multiple myeloma. The chain recombines TRBV5-1 with TRBJ1-1, with D unclear. The sequenced sample consisted of a population of CD138-negative cells sorted from bone marrow. The CDR3 nucleotides are TGCGCCAGCAGCTTGGGCCCGGGGAACACTGAAGCTTTCTTT. It encodes CASSLGPGNTEAFF.